The 29 T cell receptor beta chains in this list originate from one sample, sequenced in a study of T cell responses to AZD1222 COVID-19 vaccine. Profiling relied on immunoSEQ multiplex PCR, and the TCRdb table lists in-frame clones only, not all of them. The repertoire holds 25,000 to 35,000 clones, with approximately 88% as singletons. The material sequenced was peripheral blood, taken on day 0 of AZD1222 vaccination. The receptors were gathered from an adult in good health.

This chain joins TRBV6-6 and TRBJ2-7; 8 nucleotides match TRBD1. Trimming at V came to 8 bases and at J to 3 bases, leaving 0 bases not matched to a gene. Germline values: CDR1 MNHNY, CDR2 SVGAGI (reference sequence). This CDR3 region has 11 residues. Here the CDR3 DNA reads TGTGCCAGCGACAGGGGCTACGAGCAGTACTTC. Its translation is CASDRGYEQYF.

The genes are TRBV10-1 and TRBJ2-5; D is ambiguous. Germline V CDR1 and CDR2: WNHNN, SYGVQD (reference sequence). V was cut by 6 bases and J by 7 bases, with 9 bases left in between. This CDR3 has 11 residues. The CDR3 nucleotides are TGCGCCAGCAGGATCCTGGGGACCCAGTACTTC. Its translation: CASRILGTQYF.

The chain carries TRBV15 and TRBJ2-1; 7 bases align to TRBD1. V lost 4 bases to trimming and J lost 5 bases; unmatched junction nucleotides: 20. Per germline, CDR1 LNHNV and CDR2 YYDKDF (reference sequence). The CDR3 runs to 19 residues. For the CDR3, the DNA is TGTGCCACCAGCAAACACAGGGGTGCTAGTGGCCGGGGTAACAATGAGCAGTTCTTC. Translated, it gives CATSKHRGASGRGNNEQFF.

The gene calls are TRBV25-1 and TRBJ1-5; a weak D match, TRBD1 (6 bases). The germline V gene has CDR1 MGHDK and CDR2 SYGVNS. This CDR3 contains 15 residues. V was shortened by 1 base and J by 4 bases, with 11 bases between the two germline ends. The CDR3 nucleotides are TGTGCCAGCAGTGAATGGACAGACTTAAATCAGCCCCAGCATTTT. It codes for CASSEWTDLNQPQHF.

This chain uses TRBV6-5 with TRBJ1-1, with D possibly being TRBD1 (5 bases). The CDR3 spans 13 residues. CDR1 MNHEY and CDR2 SVGAGI come from the germline V gene. Trimming shortened V by 11 bases and J by 3 bases, and 16 bases separated the two germline ends. The CDR3 protein is CAGGGKTDTEAFF. CDR3 sequence (DNA): TGTGCCGGGGGAGGGAAAACGGACACTGAAGCTTTCTTT.

The rearrangement links TRBV2 to TRBJ2-3, with TRBD2 as a possible D gene (7 bases). V lost 9 bases to trimming and J lost 2 bases, with 15 bases between them. Germline loops: CDR1 SNHLY, CDR2 FYNNEI. The CDR3 totals 14 residues. The CDR3 region is CARGGTSSTDTQYF. The CDR3 DNA reads as TGTGCCAGGGGGGGGACATCTTCCACAGATACGCAGTATTTT.

J is TRBJ2-7 and V is TRBV29-1, with 11 bases fitting TRBD2. The germline V gene has CDR1 SQVTM and CDR2 ANQGSEA. Trimming removed 4 bases from V and 4 bases from J; junction bases left unmatched: 3. The CDR3 is made up of 13 amino acids. This CDR3 is CSVGLAGPYEQYF. The CDR3 DNA sequence: TGCAGCGTTGGACTAGCGGGACCTTACGAGCAGTACTTC.

V usage is TRBV7-9 and J usage is TRBJ2-5; TRBD1 is a possible D gene (6 bases). Trimming stripped 1 base from V and 4 bases from J, with 7 bases between. CDR1 and CDR2 from the germline V gene are SEHNR and FQNEAQ (reference sequence). This CDR3 has 13 amino acids. The CDR3: CASSLGGGETQYF. Here the CDR3 DNA reads TGTGCCAGCAGCTTAGGAGGGGGAGAGACCCAGTACTTC.

V usage is TRBV20-1 and J usage is TRBJ2-2; D gene uncertain. Trimming pared 6 bases from V and 5 bases from J, leaving 7 bases between. CDR3 length equals 11 residues. The germline V gene encodes CDR1 DFQATT and CDR2 SNEGSKA (reference sequence). The CDR3 DNA reads TGCAGTGCCCCGATTACCGGGGAGCTGTTTTTT. The encoded protein is CSAPITGELFF.

The chain links TRBV7-9 to TRBJ2-7; D not resolved. The CDR3 sequence is 13 residues long. Per germline, CDR1 SEHNR and CDR2 FQNEAQ (reference sequence). Trimming cost V 1 base and J 5 bases, with 9 bases left between them. For the CDR3, the DNA is TGTGCCAGCAGCTTAGAGACGTTACACGAGCAGTACTTC. Its translation is CASSLETLHEQYF.

The J gene is TRBJ1-3, the V gene TRBV20-1, with TRBD1 matching 7 bases. CDR1 and CDR2 (germline): DFQATT, SNEGSKA (reference sequence). This CDR3 has 14 amino acids. V lost 3 bases to trimming and J lost 3 bases; unmatched junction nucleotides: 5. CDR3 region: CSASIRGFGNTIYF. The DNA for the CDR3 is TGCAGTGCTAGTATCAGGGGGTTTGGAAACACCATATATTTT.

This chain connects TRBV27 to TRBJ1-1, with 8 bases fitting TRBD1. The V segment lost 5 bases and the J segment 0 bases; nucleotides outside the gene matches: 11. Germline V gene data show CDR1 as MNHEY and CDR2 as SMNVEV (reference sequence). The CDR3 sequence is 17 residues long. The CDR3 DNA follows: TGTGCCAGCAGTGGCTTGGACAGGGCGCTCCTGAACACTGAAGCTTTCTTT. It translates to CASSGLDRALLNTEAFF.

This chain connects TRBV19 to TRBJ1-1; 8 nucleotides line up with TRBD1. The germline V gene has CDR1 LNHDA and CDR2 SQIVND (reference sequence). V dropped 4 bases and J dropped 7; count of bases not matched to a gene: 8. The CDR3 spans 14 residues. The CDR3 DNA follows: TGTGCCAGTAGTACTAGGCGGGACAGGAGTGAAGCTTTCTTT. Translated: CASSTRRDRSEAFF.

This clone was observed a single time. V and J are TRBV29-1 and TRBJ2-1, with 9 bases matching TRBD2. There are 14 residues in the CDR3. Losses at the gene ends were 3 bases for V and 7 bases for J; bases not matched to a gene: 7. Germline loops: CDR1 SQVTM, CDR2 ANQGSEA. DNA of the CDR3: TGCAGCGTTGAGTCCCTAGCGGGACGAAATGAGCAGTTCTTC. As protein: CSVESLAGRNEQFF.

The CDR3 coding sequence is TGTGCCAGCAGTTACTCGGGGAGGGGGGGCTATGGCTACACCTTC. Its translation: CASSYSGRGGYGYTF. This chain links TRBV6-5 with TRBJ1-2, with D maybe TRBD1 (6 bases). Per the germline V gene, CDR1 is MNHEY and CDR2 is SVGAGI. The CDR3 extends over 15 amino acids. Between the trimmed V and J ends, which lost 0 bases and 4 bases, there was a span of 12 bases.

This chain links TRBV11-2 with TRBJ2-7; a possible D gene is TRBD1 (5 bases). The CDR3 sequence is 14 residues long. V gave up 5 bases and J gave up 2 bases, with 13 bases separating them. Germline CDR1 and CDR2: SGHAT and FQNNGV. The CDR3 DNA follows: TGTGCCAGCAGCAATTACGACAGAACCTACGAGCAGTACTTC. Protein sequence: CASSNYDRTYEQYF.

This chain joins TRBV27 and TRBJ2-7, with 12 bases that match TRBD2. CDR1 MNHEY and CDR2 SMNVEV come from the germline V gene (reference sequence). This CDR3 is 15 amino acids long. With 1 base clipped from V and 6 bases from J, the junction kept 4 bases outside the gene matches. CDR3 DNA: TGTGCCAGCAGTTTATTGACTAGCGGGAGAGGCGAGCAGTACTTC. It codes for CASSLLTSGRGEQYF.

This CDR3 reads CAISEDARGTPRLYGYTF. The CDR3 DNA reads as TGTGCCATCAGTGAGGACGCAAGAGGGACACCGCGGCTATATGGCTACACCTTC. V and J are TRBV10-3 and TRBJ1-2; D might be TRBD1 (6 bases). Germline CDR1 and CDR2: ENHRY and SYGVKD. The CDR3 covers 18 residues. Deletions cut 2 bases from V and 5 bases from J, with 24 bases between.

This clone showed up just a few times. V gene TRBV5-6 combines with J gene TRBJ2-2; no clear D gene. The germline V gene has CDR1 SGHDT and CDR2 YYEEEE. The CDR3 covers 13 residues. Trimming pared 2 bases from V and 4 bases from J, leaving 6 bases between. The CDR3 region has the DNA TGTGCCAGCAGCTTCCTCCGCACCGGGGAGCTGTTTTTT. Amino acid sequence: CASSFLRTGELFF.

V and J are TRBV5-5 and TRBJ1-2; D remains ambiguous. The germline gives CDR1 SGHKS, CDR2 YYEKEE (reference sequence). CDR3 length equals 12 residues. Trimming left V 2 bases short and J 7 bases short, with 9 bases between. The CDR3 nucleotides read TGTGCCAGCAGCTTAAATGGGATTGGCTACACCTTC. As protein: CASSLNGIGYTF.

The genes are TRBV9 and TRBJ2-1, with 11 bases that match TRBD2. This CDR3 spans 21 amino acids. Germline lookup yields CDR1 SGDLS and CDR2 YYNGEE. V lost 4 bases and J lost 3; bases outside the gene matches: 21. The CDR3 DNA sequence: TGTGCCAGCAGCCCCCCCTCCCGACTAGCGGGAAAATGGAGGGACTACAATGAGCAGTTCTTC. Its protein product is CASSPPSRLAGKWRDYNEQFF.

The chain combines TRBV4-1 with TRBJ1-3; 8 nucleotides line up with TRBD1. Germline values: CDR1 MGHRA, CDR2 YSYEKL. This CDR3 is 15 amino acids long. After removal of 8 bases from V and 3 bases from J, the junction contained 9 bases not matched to a gene. CDR3 DNA: TGCGCCAGCGGACTACAGGGGGACTTTGGAAACACCATATATTTT. Translation gives CASGLQGDFGNTIYF.

The genes are TRBV7-6 and TRBJ1-3, with D perhaps TRBD1 (6 bases). Germline V gene sequence: CDR1 SGHVS, CDR2 FNYEAQ. The V and J ends lost 1 base and 2 bases respectively, with 9 bases between them. This CDR3 has 15 residues. CDR3 amino acids: CASSLVGGPGNTIYF. CDR3 nucleotide sequence: TGTGCCAGCAGCTTAGTGGGGGGCCCTGGAAACACCATATATTTT.

V gene TRBV2 combines with J gene TRBJ2-1; no clear D gene. Germline V lookup: CDR1 SNHLY, CDR2 FYNNEI. V lost 1 base to trimming and J lost 12 bases, with 19 bases between them. The CDR3 length is 15 residues. The CDR3 here is CASSEVPADPIGQFF. CDR3 sequence (DNA): TGTGCCAGCAGTGAAGTCCCGGCAGATCCAATTGGGCAGTTCTTC.

J is TRBJ1-2 and V is TRBV28; tentatively, D is TRBD1 (6 bases). The CDR3 is made up of 14 amino acids. Trimming took off 7 bases at V and 8 bases at J, with 20 bases between the two ends. Germline V gene lookup returns CDR1 MDHEN and CDR2 SYDVKM. The CDR3 spells CASTQIAGAQGYTF. The CDR3 nucleotides are TGTGCCAGCACCCAGATAGCAGGGGCGCAAGGCTACACCTTC.

This clone showed up just a few times. The chain recombines TRBV28 with TRBJ2-7; D may be TRBD2 (5 bases). CDR3 length: 13 amino acids. V shed 3 bases and J shed 3 bases, with 9 bases lying between them. Germline loops: CDR1 MDHEN, CDR2 SYDVKM. In DNA form, the CDR3 reads TGTGCCAGCAGTTTTCGGGAAGACTACGAGCAGTACTTC. The encoded protein is CASSFREDYEQYF.

V is TRBV15 and J is TRBJ1-1; D remains ambiguous. The CDR3 has 15 residues. Germline values: CDR1 LNHNV, CDR2 YYDKDF (reference sequence). The germline V and J ends were trimmed by 5 bases and 8 bases, with 21 bases remaining between them. CDR3 DNA: TGTGCCACCAGCGTCCCCGAGGGCGGATCTCCCGAAGCTTTCTTT. Translating it yields CATSVPEGGSPEAFF.

For the CDR3, the DNA is TGTGCCAGCTCACCGGACCTGACAGGGGGCGAGACCCAGTACTTC. This gives the protein CASSPDLTGGETQYF. The V gene is TRBV18, the J gene TRBJ2-5; 10 nucleotides line up with TRBD1. The germline CDR1 and CDR2 sequences are KGHSH and LQKENI. This CDR3 comprises 15 residues. V trimming: 3 bases; J trimming: 5 bases; junction bases outside the gene matches: 6.

The gene calls are TRBV5-6 and TRBJ2-5; tentatively, D is TRBD2 (5 bases). Germline V gene lookup returns CDR1 SGHDT and CDR2 YYEEEE. V lost 3 bases and J 3 bases, leaving 12 bases between the germline ends. The CDR3 length is 14 residues. CDR3 sequence: CASSSGLAEETQYF. CDR3 nucleotide sequence: TGTGCCAGCAGCTCCGGCCTAGCCGAAGAGACCCAGTACTTC. The whole variable domain, remainder taken from reference TRBV5-6 and TRBJ2-5, is DAGVTQSPTHLIKTRGQQVTLRCSPKSGHDTVSWYQQALGQGPQFIFQYYEEEERQRGNFPDRFSGHQFPNYSSELNVNALLLGDSALYLCASSSGLAEETQYFGPGTRLLVL.